One and the same sample provided the 13 T cell receptor beta chains below, sequenced in a study of blood T cell repertoires in COVID-19. TCRdb's copy holds only in-frame clones and misses some; the assay was immunoSEQ multiplex PCR. Among fewer than 250,000 clones, approximately 90% were seen once, and the ten largest hold 0.82%. Material: peripheral blood. These receptors were taken from a man aged 55 to 70 with COVID-19, enrolled during active disease.

The V call is TRBV3-1 (or the pseudogene TRBV3-2), the J call TRBJ2-3, with 8 bases that match TRBD2. Germline CDR1 and CDR2: LGHDT and YNNKEL (reference sequence). The CDR3 runs 15 residues. Germline trimming cut 4 bases from V and 3 bases from J; bases unmatched to any gene: 6. DNA of the CDR3: TGTGCCAGCAGCCCCACTAGCGGTAGTACAGATACGCAGTATTTT. Amino acids: CASSPTSGSTDTQYF.

The chain recombines TRBV11-2 with TRBJ1-1; no firm D call. V shed 5 bases and J shed 3 bases, with 16 bases lying between them. Per germline, CDR1 SGHAT and CDR2 FQNNGV. CDR3 length: 15 residues. The CDR3 loop is CASSPAGIPHTEAFF. CDR3 nucleotide sequence: TGTGCCAGCAGCCCCGCCGGGATACCACACACTGAAGCTTTCTTT. Variable domain in full (rest from reference TRBV11-2 and TRBJ1-1): EAGVAQSPRYKIIEKRQSVAFWCNPISGHATLYWYQQILGQGPKLLIQFQNNGVVDDSQLPKDRFSAERLKGVDSTLKIQPAKLEDSAVYLCASSPAGIPHTEAFFGQGTRLTVV.

The chain joins TRBV5-1 to TRBJ1-2; the D gene is possibly TRBD1 (5 bases). Trimming removed 4 bases from V and 4 bases from J, with 14 bases in between. Germline V CDR1 and CDR2: SGHRS, YFSETQ. The CDR3 is made up of 14 amino acids. CDR3 coding DNA: TGCGCCAGCAGCCCCAGGGTTCTGGGCTATGGCTACACCTTC. Translating gives CASSPRVLGYGYTF.

The chain employs TRBV9 and TRBJ2-5; D unresolved. Germline V CDR1 and CDR2: SGDLS, YYNGEE. The CDR3 has 13 amino acids. The germline V and J ends were trimmed by 1 base and 2 bases, with 6 bases remaining between them. CDR3 coding DNA: TGTGCCAGCAGCGTAACCCTACAAGAGACCCAGTACTTC. It codes for CASSVTLQETQYF. The entire variable domain, with the rest obtained from reference TRBV9 and TRBJ2-5, is as follows: DSGVTQTPKHLITATGQRVTLRCSPRSGDLSVYWYQQSLDQGLQFLIQYYNGEERAKGNILERFSAQQFPDLHSELNLSSLELGDSALYFCASSVTLQETQYFGPGTRLLVL.

The rearrangement uses TRBV2 and TRBJ2-3; D is possibly TRBD1 (6 bases). CDR1 is SNHLY, CDR2 FYNNEI, per germline. Trimming pared 7 bases from V and 0 bases from J, leaving 14 bases between. The CDR3 has 15 residues. The CDR3 DNA is TGTGCCAGCACAGACAGGTCCTTTAGCACAGATACGCAGTATTTT. It codes for CASTDRSFSTDTQYF.

The CDR3 loop reads CASIQGKHQPQHF. CDR3 nucleotide sequence: TGTGCCAGCATCCAGGGTAAGCATCAGCCCCAGCATTTT. J is TRBJ1-5 and V is TRBV28; tentatively, D is TRBD1 (5 bases). Germline V gene sequence: CDR1 MDHEN, CDR2 SYDVKM. V was trimmed by 7 bases and J by 5 bases, leaving 12 bases between them. The CDR3 is 13 residues long.

This clone was found once. The chain combines TRBV7-2 with TRBJ1-6; maybe TRBD1 (5 bases). The germline V gene encodes CDR1 SGHTA and CDR2 FQGNSA. The CDR3 totals 15 residues. The V end lost 6 bases, the J end lost 3 bases, and 12 bases lay between the germline ends. The CDR3 loop reads CASSFQGFYNSPLHF. CDR3 nucleotides: TGTGCCAGCAGTTTCCAGGGATTCTATAATTCACCCCTCCACTTT.

The rearrangement uses TRBV18 and TRBJ2-7; a weak D match, TRBD1 (6 bases). Trimming cost V 1 base and J 2 bases, with 12 bases left between them. From germline, CDR1 is KGHSH and CDR2 LQKENI. The CDR3 consists of 15 residues. The CDR3 nucleotides read TGTGCCAGCTCACCACAACCAGGGGATACCTACGAGCAGTACTTC. Translated: CASSPQPGDTYEQYF.

The chain employs TRBV10-3 and TRBJ2-1; 7 nucleotides agree with TRBD2. The CDR3 loop spans 14 amino acids. V lost 4 bases, J lost 7 bases, and 7 bases stayed unmatched. CDR1 is ENHRY, CDR2 SYGVKD, per germline. CDR3 DNA: TGTGCCATCAGTGGGCAGAGCGGGGAGAATGAGCAGTTCTTC. Translated: CAISGQSGENEQFF.

This sequence joins TRBV7-3 and TRBJ2-7; 11 positions agree with TRBD2. In germline, CDR1 is SGHTA, CDR2 FQGTGA. CDR3 length: 14 residues. Germline trimming cut 5 bases from V and 5 bases from J; bases unmatched to any gene: 5. CDR3 sequence: CASSPSGRINEQYF. The CDR3 region has the DNA TGTGCCAGCAGCCCTAGCGGGAGGATCAACGAGCAGTACTTC.

The chain is built from TRBV18 and TRBJ2-7, with TRBD2 matching 15 bases. V was clipped by 4 bases and J by 3 bases; unmatched bases: 7. The CDR3 spans 17 residues. Germline-derived CDR1 and CDR2 are KGHSH and LQKENI. The CDR3 protein is CASSRGTSGRSRYEQYF. CDR3 DNA sequence: TGTGCCAGCTCACGAGGGACTAGCGGGAGGAGTCGCTACGAGCAGTACTTC.

This chain uses TRBV6-5 with TRBJ1-1, with 7 positions matching TRBD1. CDR3 length: 14 residues. The germline V gene encodes CDR1 MNHEY and CDR2 SVGAGI. V gave up 0 bases and J gave up 8 bases; unmatched junction bases: 6. The CDR3 sequence is CASSYSLQGGEAFF. In DNA, the CDR3 is TGTGCCAGCAGTTACTCCCTCCAGGGGGGCGAAGCTTTCTTT.

The chain recombines TRBV10-3 with TRBJ2-7; no definite D call. The V and J ends lost 3 bases and 5 bases respectively, with 17 bases between them. The CDR3 has 15 amino acids. The germline V gene encodes CDR1 ENHRY and CDR2 SYGVKD. CDR3 residues: CAISDAFGQAHEQYF. The CDR3 coding sequence is TGTGCCATCAGTGACGCATTTGGGCAGGCCCACGAGCAGTACTTC.